A single sample gave rise to the 22 T cell receptor beta chains below, sequenced in a study of T cell changes during pregnancy in multiple sclerosis. Sequencing was performed with immunoSEQ multiplex PCR; in TCRdb, only in-frame clones are kept and a portion is missing. The table shows about 110,000 clones, with 92% occurring only once. This specimen consisted of peripheral blood, obtained in the third trimester of pregnancy. These receptors were obtained from a female donor with multiple sclerosis, enrolled in a pregnancy study.

The V gene is TRBV7-9, the J gene TRBJ1-6; no clear D gene. V was clipped by 1 base and J by 4 bases, with 8 bases between them. The CDR3 has 15 amino acids. Looked up from germline, CDR1 is SEHNR and CDR2 is FQNEAQ (reference sequence). The CDR3 here is CASSLDGAYNSPLHF. The CDR3 DNA follows: TGTGCCAGCAGCTTAGACGGAGCATATAATTCACCCCTCCACTTT.

This clone was seen a single time. CDR3 nucleotides: TGTGCCAGCAGCTCCCCCGGGGGGGAAGAGACCCAGTACTTC. Translated: CASSSPGGEETQYF. This rearrangement joins TRBV5-4 to TRBJ2-5, with 8 bases identical to TRBD2. The CDR3 is 14 amino acids. The J segment lost 3 bases and the V segment lost 3 bases, leaving 4 bases of the junction unmatched. Germline assignment: CDR1 SGHNT and CDR2 YYREEE (reference sequence). The full variable domain, rest sourced from reference TRBV5-4 and TRBJ2-5, is ETGVTQSPTHLIKTRGQQVTLRCSSQSGHNTVSWYQQALGQGPQFIFQYYREEENGRGNFPPRFSGLQFPNYSSELNVNALELDDSALYLCASSSPGGEETQYFGPGTRLLVL.

This clone was seen just once. This chain uses TRBV5-1 with TRBJ2-7; TRBD1 matches at 7 bases. Germline V gene sequence: CDR1 SGHRS, CDR2 YFSETQ. V was pared by 9 bases and J by 5 bases, with 14 bases of the junction left unmatched. CDR3 length equals 14 residues. CDR3 in amino acids: CATALLTGLDEQYF. Here the CDR3 DNA reads TGCGCCACCGCTCTCTTGACAGGGTTGGACGAGCAGTACTTC.

The chain links TRBV2 to TRBJ2-7; TRBD1 is a possible D gene (5 bases). V was shortened by 4 bases and J by 0 bases, with 13 bases between the two germline ends. The CDR3 covers 15 residues. The V gene's germline CDR1 is SNHLY and CDR2 FYNNEI. The CDR3 reads CASSGSTVLSYEQYF. The CDR3 nucleotides are TGTGCCAGCAGTGGGTCGACAGTGCTCTCCTACGAGCAGTACTTC.

Concerning this clone: Other DNA sequences in the same sample also yield this CDR3. V usage is TRBV18 and J usage is TRBJ2-3; tentative D call: TRBD2 (6 bases). The CDR3 has 14 residues. The germline gives CDR1 KGHSH, CDR2 LQKENI. The V gene lost 3 bases and the J gene lost 0 bases, with 7 bases spanning the gap. The chain's CDR3 is CASSPTRSTDTQYF. CDR3 nucleotide sequence: TGTGCCAGCTCACCGACTAGAAGCACAGATACGCAGTATTTT.

J is TRBJ2-7 and V is TRBV7-9; D not resolved. Germline V gives CDR1 SEHNR, CDR2 FQNEAQ (reference sequence). This CDR3 has 11 residues. Trimming cost V 0 bases and J 6 bases, with 3 bases left between them. Here the CDR3 reads CASSLAREQYF. For the CDR3, the DNA is TGTGCCAGCAGCTTAGCTCGCGAGCAGTACTTC.

The chain combines TRBV28 with TRBJ2-5, with TRBD1 matching 11 bases. V gave up 6 bases and J gave up 7 bases; unmatched junction bases: 7. The length of the CDR3 is 14 residues. Germline V lookup: CDR1 MDHEN, CDR2 SYDVKM. DNA for the CDR3: TGTGCCAGCAGAGGACAGGGGGCGCTAGGGACCCAGTACTTC. Its protein is CASRGQGALGTQYF.

This chain joins TRBV19 and TRBJ1-1; D gene ambiguous. Trimming stripped 5 bases from V and 8 bases from J, with 15 bases between. The CDR3 consists of 13 residues. From germline, CDR1 is LNHDA and CDR2 SQIVND (reference sequence). CDR3 in DNA: TGTGCCAGTAGTCCCCCGCCGAGGCAGGAAGCTTTCTTT. Protein: CASSPPPRQEAFF.

The chain joins TRBV6-4 to TRBJ2-7; 10 nucleotides agree with TRBD2. Germline trimming cut 9 bases from V and 3 bases from J; bases unmatched to any gene: 5. CDR1 is MRHNA, CDR2 SNTAGT, per germline. CDR3 length equals 13 residues. CDR3 sequence: CARGLAEYYEQYF. The DNA for the CDR3 is TGTGCCAGAGGACTAGCGGAGTACTACGAGCAGTACTTC.

The chain uses TRBV19 and TRBJ1-3; weak D call: TRBD1 (5 bases). Germline loops: CDR1 LNHDA, CDR2 SQIVND (reference sequence). V gave up 3 bases and J gave up 0 bases, with 6 bases separating them. This CDR3 is built from 14 residues. CDR3 coding DNA: TGTGCCAGTAGTATTGACAGCTCTGGAAACACCATATATTTT. This translates into CASSIDSSGNTIYF.

V usage is TRBV18 and J usage is TRBJ2-7; 10 nucleotides align to TRBD2. Per the germline V gene, CDR1 is KGHSH and CDR2 is LQKENI. V trimming: 2 bases; J trimming: 0 bases; junction bases outside the gene matches: 1. The CDR3 extends over 15 amino acids. The CDR3 protein is CASSPSGRVSYEQYF. The CDR3 DNA is TGTGCCAGCTCACCAAGCGGGAGGGTCTCCTACGAGCAGTACTTC. The full variable domain, with the rest looked up from reference TRBV18 and TRBJ2-7, is NAGVMQNPRHLVRRRGQEARLRCSPMKGHSHVYWYRQLPEEGLKFMVYLQKENIIDESGMPKERFSAEFPKEGPSILRIQQVVRGDSAAYFCASSPSGRVSYEQYFGPGTRLTVT.

The V call is TRBV28, the J call TRBJ2-7; D is ambiguous. CDR1 and CDR2 from the germline V gene are MDHEN and SYDVKM. The V end was cut by 2 bases, the J end by 4 bases, with 9 bases between. The CDR3 covers 13 residues. The CDR3: CASSLTQSYEQYF. The CDR3 DNA is TGTGCCAGCAGTTTAACTCAAAGTTACGAGCAGTACTTC.

The rearrangement joins TRBV4-2 to TRBJ2-1; 10 nucleotides align to TRBD2. The CDR3 consists of 18 residues. The trim removed 2 bases at V and 4 bases at J, leaving 11 bases unmatched. CDR1 is LGHNA, CDR2 YNFKEQ, per germline. The CDR3 DNA sequence: TGTGCCAGCAGCCAACCCTCGACTCGACTAGCGGGTTACAATGAGCAGTTCTTC. Amino acid sequence: CASSQPSTRLAGYNEQFF.

The CDR3 protein is CASSLLLAGSLGTDTQYF. CDR3 DNA: TGTGCCAGCAGTTTATTACTAGCGGGGAGCCTGGGGACAGATACGCAGTATTTT. The rearrangement joins TRBV28 to TRBJ2-3; 10 positions match TRBD2. The CDR3 is 18 amino acids. Trimming cost V 1 base and J 3 bases; bases outside gene matches: 10. CDR1 is MDHEN and CDR2 is SYDVKM in the germline V gene.

The chain recombines TRBV20-1 with TRBJ2-1; no firm D call. This CDR3 has 11 residues. The germline CDR1 and CDR2 sequences are DFQATT and SNEGSKA (reference sequence). V lost 6 bases, J lost 3 bases, and 6 bases lay in between. The DNA for the CDR3 is TGCAGTGCCACAAGCTACAATGAGCAGTTCTTC. Amino acid sequence: CSATSYNEQFF.

The genes are TRBV7-2 and TRBJ1-5, with 8 bases that match TRBD1. The CDR3 has 17 residues. The ends lost 1 base at V and 7 bases at J; junction bases unmatched: 12. Per the germline V gene, CDR1 is SGHTA and CDR2 is FQGNSA. CDR3 nucleotide sequence: TGTGCCAGCAGCTTAGAAGGCATGGGCAGGGGGCCGCAGCCCCAGCATTTT. It specifies CASSLEGMGRGPQPQHF.

The J gene is TRBJ2-6, the V gene TRBV28; 7 positions agree with TRBD2. This CDR3 is 18 amino acids long. Trimming cost V 1 base and J 0 bases; bases outside gene matches: 6. Germline assignment: CDR1 MDHEN and CDR2 SYDVKM. This CDR3 reads CASSLSGGGGSGANVLTF. The CDR3 region has the DNA TGTGCCAGCAGTTTATCAGGCGGGGGTGGCTCTGGGGCCAACGTCCTGACTTTC.

The chain combines TRBV6-5 with TRBJ2-5; D is perhaps TRBD2 (6 bases). In germline, CDR1 is MNHEY, CDR2 SVGAGI. The V end lost 4 bases, the J end lost 4 bases, and 19 bases lay between the germline ends. The CDR3 covers 16 residues. CDR3 DNA: TGTGCCAGCAGTTCCTACCGGGGGAATAAAGGAGAGACCCAGTACTTC. This codes for CASSSYRGNKGETQYF.

The CDR3 region has the DNA TGTGCCAGCAGTCCTCGGGGGGCCATAGATACGCAGTATTTT. Translating it yields CASSPRGAIDTQYF. The chain combines TRBV13 with TRBJ2-3; the D gene is possibly TRBD2 (7 bases). The CDR3 consists of 14 residues. Germline CDR1 reads PRHDT; CDR2 reads FYEKMQ (reference sequence). Between the trimmed V and J ends, which lost 6 bases and 5 bases, there was a span of 15 bases.

V gene TRBV6-5 combines with J gene TRBJ2-5, with a weak D call TRBD1 (6 bases). Trimming cost V 0 bases and J 0 bases, with 8 bases left between them. Looked up from germline, CDR1 is MNHEY and CDR2 is SVGAGI. CDR3 length equals 15 residues. CDR3 sequence reads: CASSYSRDNQETQYF. CDR3 in DNA: TGTGCCAGCAGTTACTCCCGGGACAACCAAGAGACCCAGTACTTC.

CDR3 sequence: CASSRQAREVQETQYF. For the CDR3, the DNA is TGTGCCAGCAGCCGGCAGGCGAGGGAGGTACAAGAGACCCAGTACTTC. The rearrangement links TRBV4-2 to TRBJ2-5; tentative D call: TRBD2 (6 bases). V lost 4 bases, J lost 2 bases, and 17 bases lay in between. The CDR3 totals 16 residues. CDR1 LGHNA and CDR2 YNFKEQ come from the germline V gene.

The chain joins TRBV25-1 to TRBJ1-2, with a weak D call TRBD1 (6 bases). V was trimmed by 5 bases and J by 2 bases, leaving 12 bases between them. The CDR3 is 14 residues long. Germline lookup yields CDR1 MGHDK and CDR2 SYGVNS. CDR3 sequence: CASSRSGANYGYTF. As DNA, the CDR3 is TGTGCCAGCAGTCGTTCAGGGGCCAACTATGGCTACACCTTC.